The entry below describes one T cell receptor beta chain. This clonotype was seen ten or more times. Its antigen is currently not known. One base away there is no much larger clone; base qualities are not given. This entry belongs to a study of T cell repertoires in cytomegalovirus infection (dated by TCRdb to the late 2010s). For context, the study as a whole: Donor HLA type was relevant to the analysis, because carriage of CMV infection together with the matching HLA type was indicated by public TCR beta signatures. General findings and caveats noted by the study authors: The ex vivo response was dominated by HLA-C-restricted CMV-specific TCR beta clonotypes, and the single most frequent clonotype in two of eight donors was supplied by these HLA-C-restricted clonotypes. In both this cohort and an independent roughly 350-donor cohort, the cumulative frequency of public TCR beta family members distinguished carriers of CMV infection plus the relevant HLA type.

Sequencer: Illumina HiSeq 1500. TCRdb ran its own pipeline on the public reads, namely fastp trimming at Q25 and MiXCR clone calling, and kept in-frame beta chains. Entries that share a CDR3 protein sequence are merged under the most common genes and DNA. The sample table records about 680,000 distinct CDR3 sequences; roughly a quarter of these occur just once. The top ten clonotypes cover around 7.6% of the sample. CDR1 and CDR2 (SEHNR, FQNEAQ) derive from the germline V gene (reference sequence). At the junction V is shortened by 5 bases and J by 5 bases, with 13 bases in between. Reading from cysteine to phenylalanine, the CDR3 counts 14 amino acids. Only CDR3 DNA is held: 42 bases, read in frame from base 1.

The sample comprised CD8+ T cells from PBMCs. This sequence uses TRBV7-9 and TRBJ2-1, with the D gene not clear enough to name. The sequence derives from a human donor in good health (CMV status not recorded). Some clones in this sample may be carry-over from other donors' samples. The CDR3 reads CASSPSLGHNEQFF. The DNA is TGTGCCAGCAGCCCGTCCCTGGGCCACAATGAGCAGTTCTTC. With the rest looked up from the reference TRBV7-9 and TRBJ2-1 genes rather than sequenced, the full variable domain is DTGVSQNPRHKITKRGQNVTFRCDPISEHNRLYWYRQTLGQGPEFLTYFQNEAQLEKSRLLSDRFSAERPKGSFSTLEIQRTEQGDSAMYLCASSPSLGHNEQFFGPGTRLTVL.